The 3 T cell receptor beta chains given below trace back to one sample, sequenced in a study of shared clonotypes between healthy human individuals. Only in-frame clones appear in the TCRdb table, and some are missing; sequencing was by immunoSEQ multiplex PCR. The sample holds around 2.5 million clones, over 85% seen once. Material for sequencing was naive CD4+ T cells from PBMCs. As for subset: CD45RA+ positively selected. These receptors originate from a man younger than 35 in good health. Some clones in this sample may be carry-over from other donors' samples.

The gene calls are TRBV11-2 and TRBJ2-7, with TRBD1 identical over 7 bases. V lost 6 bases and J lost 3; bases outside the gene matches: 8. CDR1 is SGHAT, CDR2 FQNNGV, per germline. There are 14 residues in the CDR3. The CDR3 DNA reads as TGTGCCAGCAGGAGCGCCAGGACAGGCTACGAGCAGTACTTC. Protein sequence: CASRSARTGYEQYF. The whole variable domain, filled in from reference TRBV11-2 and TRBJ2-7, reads EAGVAQSPRYKIIEKRQSVAFWCNPISGHATLYWYQQILGQGPKLLIQFQNNGVVDDSQLPKDRFSAERLKGVDSTLKIQPAKLEDSAVYLCASRSARTGYEQYFGPGTRLTVT.

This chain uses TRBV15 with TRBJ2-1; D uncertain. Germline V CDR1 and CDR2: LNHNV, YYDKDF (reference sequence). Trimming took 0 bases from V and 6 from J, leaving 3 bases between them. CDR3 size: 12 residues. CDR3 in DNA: TGTGCCACCAGCAGAGATACCAATGAGCAGTTCTTC. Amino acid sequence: CATSRDTNEQFF. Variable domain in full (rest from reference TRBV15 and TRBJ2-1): DAMVIQNPRYQVTQFGKPVTLSCSQTLNHNVMYWYQQKSSQAPKLLFHYYDKDFNNEADTPDNFQSRRPNTSFCFLDIRSPGLGDTAMYLCATSRDTNEQFFGPGTRLTVL.

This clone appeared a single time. CDR3 bases: TGCGCCAGCGGAGGGGGGAGGGAGCAGTTCTTC. It specifies CASGGGREQFF. The chain has TRBV5-1 and TRBJ2-1; perhaps D is TRBD1 or TRBD2 (6 bases each). From germline, CDR1 is SGHRS and CDR2 YFSETQ. V was pared by 7 bases and J by 10 bases, with 12 bases between. This CDR3 has 11 residues. The variable domain in full, completed from reference TRBV5-1 and TRBJ2-1, reads KAGVTQTPRYLIKTRGQQVTLSCSPISGHRSVSWYQQTPGQGLQFLFEYFSETQRNKGNFPGRFSGRQFSNSRSEMNVSTLELGDSALYLCASGGGREQFFGPGTRLTVL.